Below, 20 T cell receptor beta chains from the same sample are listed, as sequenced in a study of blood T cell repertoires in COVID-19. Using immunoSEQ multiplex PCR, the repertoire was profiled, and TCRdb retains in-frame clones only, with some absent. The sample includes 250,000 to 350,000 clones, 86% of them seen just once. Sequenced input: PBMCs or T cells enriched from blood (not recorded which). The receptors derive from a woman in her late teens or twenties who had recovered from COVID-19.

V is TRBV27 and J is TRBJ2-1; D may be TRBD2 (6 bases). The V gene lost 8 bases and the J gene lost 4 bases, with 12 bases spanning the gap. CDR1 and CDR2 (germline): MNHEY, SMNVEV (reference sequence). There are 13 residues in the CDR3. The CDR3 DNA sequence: TGTGCCAGCCGCATCGGGGGATACAATGAGCAGTTCTTC. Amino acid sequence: CASRIGGYNEQFF.

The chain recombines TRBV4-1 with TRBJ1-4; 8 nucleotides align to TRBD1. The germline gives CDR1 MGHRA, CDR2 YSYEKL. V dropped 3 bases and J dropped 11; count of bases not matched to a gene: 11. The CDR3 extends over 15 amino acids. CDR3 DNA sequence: TGCGCCAGCAGCCATCTCGGGGACAGGTCAGGGAAACTGTTTTTT. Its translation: CASSHLGDRSGKLFF.

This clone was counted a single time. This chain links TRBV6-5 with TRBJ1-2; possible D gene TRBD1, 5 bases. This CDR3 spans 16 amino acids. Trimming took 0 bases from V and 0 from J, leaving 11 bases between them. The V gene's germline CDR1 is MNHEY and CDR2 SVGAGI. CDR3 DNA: TGTGCCAGCAGTTACTCCCGCAGGGTAGCTAACTATGGCTACACCTTC. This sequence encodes CASSYSRRVANYGYTF.

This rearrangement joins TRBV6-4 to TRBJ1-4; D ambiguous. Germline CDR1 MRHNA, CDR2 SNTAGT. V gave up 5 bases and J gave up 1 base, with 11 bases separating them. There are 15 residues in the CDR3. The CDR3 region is CASSPFAGTNEKLFF. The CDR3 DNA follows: TGTGCCAGCAGTCCCTTCGCCGGAACTAATGAAAAACTGTTTTTT.

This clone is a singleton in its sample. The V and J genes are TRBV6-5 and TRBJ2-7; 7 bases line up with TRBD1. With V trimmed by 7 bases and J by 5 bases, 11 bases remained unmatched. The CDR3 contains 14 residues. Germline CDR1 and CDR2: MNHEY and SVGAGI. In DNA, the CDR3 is TGTGCCAGCACCAACCTTATCACAGGGGACGAGCAGTACTTC. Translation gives CASTNLITGDEQYF.

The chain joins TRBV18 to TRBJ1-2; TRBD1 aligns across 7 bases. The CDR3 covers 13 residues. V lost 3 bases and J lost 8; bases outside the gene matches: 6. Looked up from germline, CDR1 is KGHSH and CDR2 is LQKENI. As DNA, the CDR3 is TGTGCCAGCTCACCGCAAGACAGGGAAGGCTACACCTTC. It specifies CASSPQDREGYTF.

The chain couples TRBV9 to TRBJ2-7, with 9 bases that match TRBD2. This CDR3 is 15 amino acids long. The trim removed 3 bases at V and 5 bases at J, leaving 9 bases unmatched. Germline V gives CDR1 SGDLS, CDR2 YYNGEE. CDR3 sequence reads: CASSDGTSILNEQYF. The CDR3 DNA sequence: TGTGCCAGCAGCGATGGGACTAGCATTTTAAACGAGCAGTACTTC.

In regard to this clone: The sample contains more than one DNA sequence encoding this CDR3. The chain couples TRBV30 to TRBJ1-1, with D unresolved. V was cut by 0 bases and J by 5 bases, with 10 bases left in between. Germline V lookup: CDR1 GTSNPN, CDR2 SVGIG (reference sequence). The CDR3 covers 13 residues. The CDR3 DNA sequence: TGTGCCTGGAGTGTAGCAGGTAGGACTGAAGCTTTCTTT. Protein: CAWSVAGRTEAFF.

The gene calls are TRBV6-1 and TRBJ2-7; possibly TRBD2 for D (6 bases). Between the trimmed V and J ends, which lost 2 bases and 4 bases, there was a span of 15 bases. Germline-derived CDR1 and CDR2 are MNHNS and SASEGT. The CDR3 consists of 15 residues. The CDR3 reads CASSERRGEGYEQYF. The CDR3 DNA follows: TGTGCCAGCAGTGAAAGGAGGGGTGAAGGTTACGAGCAGTACTTC.

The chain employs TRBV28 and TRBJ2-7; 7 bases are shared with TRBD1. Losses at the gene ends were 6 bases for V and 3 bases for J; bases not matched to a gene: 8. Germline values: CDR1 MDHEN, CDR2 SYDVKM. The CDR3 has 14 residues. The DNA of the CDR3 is TGTGCCAGCAGCTCAGGACAGGTCCTCTACGAGCAGTACTTC. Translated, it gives CASSSGQVLYEQYF.

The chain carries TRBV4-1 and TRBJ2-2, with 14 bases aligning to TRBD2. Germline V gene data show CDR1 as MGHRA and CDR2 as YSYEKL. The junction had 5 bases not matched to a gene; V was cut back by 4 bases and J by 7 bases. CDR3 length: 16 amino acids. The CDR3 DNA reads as TGCGCCAGCAGCCGGGGACTAGCGGGAGTGAGCGGGGAGCTGTTTTTT. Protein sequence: CASSRGLAGVSGELFF.

The CDR3 sequence is CASSRAGESNQPQHF. The CDR3 DNA reads TGTGCCAGCAGTCGAGCAGGGGAAAGCAATCAGCCCCAGCATTTT. This sequence joins TRBV6-5 and TRBJ1-5; possible D gene TRBD1, 6 bases. The CDR3 totals 15 residues. The germline V gene has CDR1 MNHEY and CDR2 SVGAGI. Trimming left V 5 bases short and J 1 base short, with 12 bases between.

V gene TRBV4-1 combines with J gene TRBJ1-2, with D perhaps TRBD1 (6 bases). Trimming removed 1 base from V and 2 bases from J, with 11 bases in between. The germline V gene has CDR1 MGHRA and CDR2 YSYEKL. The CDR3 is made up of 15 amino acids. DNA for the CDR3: TGCGCCAGCAGCCAAGTGGGGGCAGGGAACTATGGCTACACCTTC. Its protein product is CASSQVGAGNYGYTF.

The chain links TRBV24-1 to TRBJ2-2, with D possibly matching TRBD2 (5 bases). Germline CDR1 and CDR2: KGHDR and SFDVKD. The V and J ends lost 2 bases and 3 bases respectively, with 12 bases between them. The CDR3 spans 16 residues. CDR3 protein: CATSDSPTTHTGELFF. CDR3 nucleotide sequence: TGTGCCACCAGTGATTCCCCGACTACCCACACCGGGGAGCTGTTTTTT.

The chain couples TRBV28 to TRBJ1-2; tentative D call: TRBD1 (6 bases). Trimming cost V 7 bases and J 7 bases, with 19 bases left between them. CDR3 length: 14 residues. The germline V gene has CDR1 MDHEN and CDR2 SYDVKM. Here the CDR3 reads CASTIPGGPGGYTF. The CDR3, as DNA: TGTGCCAGCACCATACCCGGGGGGCCGGGTGGCTACACCTTC.

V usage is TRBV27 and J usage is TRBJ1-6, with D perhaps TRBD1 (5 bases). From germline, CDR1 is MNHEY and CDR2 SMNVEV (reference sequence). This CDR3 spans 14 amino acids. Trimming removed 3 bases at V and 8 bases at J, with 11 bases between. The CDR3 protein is CASSFAARDSPLHF. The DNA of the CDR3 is TGTGCCAGCAGTTTCGCAGCCAGGGATTCACCCCTCCACTTT.

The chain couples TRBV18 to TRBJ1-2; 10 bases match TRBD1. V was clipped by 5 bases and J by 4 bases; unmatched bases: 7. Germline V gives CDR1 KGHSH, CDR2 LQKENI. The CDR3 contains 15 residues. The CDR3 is CASSAGQGFGYGYTF. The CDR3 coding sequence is TGTGCCAGCTCAGCGGGACAGGGGTTCGGCTATGGCTACACCTTC.

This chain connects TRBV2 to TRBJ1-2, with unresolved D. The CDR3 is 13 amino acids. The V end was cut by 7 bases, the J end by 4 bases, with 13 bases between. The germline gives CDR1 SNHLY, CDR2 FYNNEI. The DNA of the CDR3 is TGTGCCAGCACGGGGTTATCCAGCTATGGCTACACCTTC. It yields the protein CASTGLSSYGYTF.

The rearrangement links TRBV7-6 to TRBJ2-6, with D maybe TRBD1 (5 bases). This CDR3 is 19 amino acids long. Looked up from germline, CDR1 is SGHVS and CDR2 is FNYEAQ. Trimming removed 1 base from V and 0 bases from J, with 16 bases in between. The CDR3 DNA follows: TGTGCCAGCAGCTTAGGGGAAATCCGACAGAGCTCTGGGGCCAACGTCCTGACTTTC. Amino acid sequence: CASSLGEIRQSSGANVLTF.

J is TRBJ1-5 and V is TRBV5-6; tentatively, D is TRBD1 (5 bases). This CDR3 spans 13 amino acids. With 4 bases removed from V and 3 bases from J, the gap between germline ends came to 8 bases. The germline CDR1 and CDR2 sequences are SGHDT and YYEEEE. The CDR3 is CASSPGSNQPQHF. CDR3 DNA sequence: TGTGCCAGCAGCCCAGGGTCCAATCAGCCCCAGCATTTT.